This paragraph covers one TCR beta chain sequence. Its antigen is currently unknown. Here immunoSEQ multiplex PCR was the method, and the copy in TCRdb shows in-frame clones only, minus some. The table shows under 35,000 clones, with around 80% occurring only once. V lost 4 bases and J 5 bases, leaving 13 bases between the germline ends. There are 14 residues in the CDR3. In germline, CDR1 is SGHRS, CDR2 YFSETQ. The data were obtained in a study of T cells in localized non-small cell lung cancer. General study results and limits: Longer overall survival accompanied higher blood T cell density.

Source: peripheral blood, taken before any cancer treatment. The chain has TRBV5-1 and TRBJ2-1; a possible D gene is TRBD1 (5 bases). The TCR was taken from a male donor aged 60 or over with stage II squamous cell lung carcinoma. The CDR3 sequence: CASSPAPRDNEQFF. CDR3 nucleotide sequence: TGCGCCAGCAGCCCCGCCCCCAGGGACAATGAGCAGTTCTTC.